This TCR beta chain was identified during a study of blood T cells in healthy people across ages. Per sample, at least 5.5 micrograms of total RNA were extracted. The CDR3 is made up of 16 amino acids. CDR1 and CDR2 (germline): MGHRA, YSYEKL. Trimming removed 4 bases from V and 0 bases from J; junction bases left unmatched: 5. This clonotype was detected a few times. Using a J-beta primer mix together with a sample-barcoded 5' primer, a second PCR was run for about 6 to 12 cycles. TCRdb reanalysed the 5' RACE reads using MiXCR and keeps one entry per CDR3 protein. The sample holds 450,000 to 600,000 distinct CDR3 sequences; about 27% are singletons and the top ten take approximately 3.5%. The data were also submitted as part of a second study, on T cells of mothers and their children.

The V call is TRBV4-1, the J call TRBJ2-2; 7 bases map to TRBD2. The TCR originated in a boy aged 2 to 9 in good health. Source material: blood. CDR3 amino acids: CASSRLGGSNTGELFF. The CDR3 DNA reads as TGCGCCAGCAGCCGTTTGGGGGGGTCGAACACCGGGGAGCTGTTTTTT.